A single sample is the source of the 30 T cell receptor beta chains below, sequenced in a study of T cell repertoires in cytomegalovirus infection (dated by TCRdb to the late 2010s). What this sample's treatment or condition label stands for: in vitro stimulation with specific CMV peptide epitopes to enrich CMV-specific T cells. Sequencing took place on an Illumina HiSeq 1500. TCRdb reran the public reads through fastp at Q25 and MiXCR, keeping productive beta chains. CDR3 protein sequences are deduplicated, and each keeps its most common genes and DNA. In all, the sample holds tens of thousands of distinct CDR3 sequences, and 20% of those were seen once. 64% of the sample comes from the top ten. Their target antigens are unknown. Here the sequenced sample was CD8+ T cells from cultured PBMCs, taken from culture after CMV antigen stimulation. Source of these receptors: a human donor in good health (CMV status not recorded). Some clones in this sample may be carry-over from other donors' samples.

This chain connects TRBV7-6 to TRBJ2-7, with 12 bases that match TRBD2. This CDR3 has 16 amino acids. Germline V CDR1 and CDR2: SGHVS, FNYEAQ. With 5 bases clipped from V and 4 bases from J, the junction kept 9 bases outside the gene matches. The CDR3 reads CASSPDTSGGPYEQYF. CDR3 in DNA: TGTGCCAGCAGCCCCGACACTAGCGGGGGGCCTTACGAGCAGTACTTC.

This clonotype was observed a handful of times. The J gene is TRBJ1-1, the V gene TRBV12-3 or TRBV12-4; D is ambiguous. Trimming took 2 bases from V and 6 from J, leaving 16 bases between them. The CDR3 extends over 15 amino acids. CDR3 sequence: CASSLSKWGFPEAFF. CDR3 DNA sequence: TGTGCCAGCAGTTTAAGCAAGTGGGGATTCCCTGAAGCTTTCTTT.

This chain links TRBV27 with TRBJ1-1; a possible D gene is TRBD1 (5 bases). The V end lost 2 bases, the J end lost 4 bases, and 11 bases lay between the germline ends. From germline, CDR1 is MNHEY and CDR2 SMNVEV (reference sequence). The CDR3 is 14 residues long. The CDR3, as DNA: TGTGCCAGCAGTTTAAGGGGACTAGTCACTGAAGCTTTCTTT. This translates into CASSLRGLVTEAFF.

There are many counts of this clonotype. V and J are TRBV6-1 and TRBJ2-1, with 7 bases fitting TRBD1. Germline lookup yields CDR1 MNHNS and CDR2 SASEGT. The CDR3 spans 15 residues. J gave up 0 bases and V 6 bases, and 5 bases lay outside the gene matches. CDR3: CASSRNRGSYNEQFF. Written as DNA, the CDR3 is TGTGCCAGCAGCCGGAACAGGGGCTCCTACAATGAGCAGTTCTTC.

V is TRBV11-2 and J is TRBJ2-3, with D hard to call. Trimming pared 5 bases from V and 1 base from J, leaving 4 bases between. This CDR3 comprises 12 residues. Germline CDR1 SGHAT, CDR2 FQNNGV. CDR3 loop: CASSRGTDTQYF. The CDR3 bases are TGTGCCAGCAGCCGAGGCACAGATACGCAGTATTTT.

V gene TRBV27 combines with J gene TRBJ2-5, with D possibly TRBD2 on 7 matching bases. With 2 bases removed from V and 5 bases from J, the gap between germline ends came to 12 bases. The CDR3 is made up of 14 amino acids. From germline, CDR1 is MNHEY and CDR2 SMNVEV (reference sequence). The DNA of the CDR3 is TGTGCCAGCAGTTTAGGGGGGGCTGGGGAGACCCAGTACTTC. Protein sequence: CASSLGGAGETQYF.

This clonotype was seen a handful of times. The chain has TRBV5-4 and TRBJ2-7; D is perhaps TRBD1 (5 bases). The CDR3 contains 13 residues. The ends were cut back, 2 bases at V and 1 base at J, with 7 bases in the middle. The germline CDR1 and CDR2 sequences are SGHNT and YYREEE (reference sequence). The CDR3: CASSLRQSYEQYF. The CDR3 bases are TGTGCCAGCAGCTTACGACAGTCCTACGAGCAGTACTTC.

This sequence joins TRBV6-2 or TRBV6-3 and TRBJ2-7; 7 bases are shared with TRBD1. Trimming removed 4 bases from V and 3 bases from J; junction bases left unmatched: 9. The V gene's germline CDR1 is MNHEY and CDR2 SVGEGT. There are 15 residues in the CDR3. The CDR3 DNA is TGTGCCAGCAGTTTCCTTCGACAGGGAGACTACGAGCAGTACTTC. Protein sequence: CASSFLRQGDYEQYF.

This clonotype was observed at least ten times. The chain is built from TRBV7-2 and TRBJ2-7; 8 nucleotides line up with TRBD1. Looked up from germline, CDR1 is SGHTA and CDR2 is FQGNSA. With V trimmed by 5 bases and J by 5 bases, 8 bases remained unmatched. This CDR3 spans 14 amino acids. CDR3 sequence reads: CASSQGQGAHEQYF. Written as DNA, the CDR3 is TGTGCCAGCAGCCAGGGGCAGGGGGCCCACGAGCAGTACTTC.

This chain uses TRBV7-8 with TRBJ2-5, with 10 positions matching TRBD2. Germline assignment: CDR1 SGHVS and CDR2 FQNEAQ. Trimming removed 7 bases from V and 4 bases from J; junction bases left unmatched: 12. This CDR3 contains 16 residues. CDR3 sequence (DNA): TGTGCCAGCACCCCTCTAAGCGGGAGGGCCGGAGAGACCCAGTACTTC. This gives the protein CASTPLSGRAGETQYF.

With regard to this clonotype: No conserved phenylalanine or tryptophan is present at the end of the CDR3, so a read error is the likely explanation. This chain joins TRBV7-2 and TRBJ2-3; D is possibly TRBD2 (7 bases). The V gene's germline CDR1 is SGHTA and CDR2 FQGNSA. The CDR3 runs 17 residues. Trimming shortened V by 2 bases and J by 6 bases, and 21 bases separated the two germline ends. DNA of the CDR3: TGTGCCAGCAGCTTACGGCGGGGGCCCAGTCCGTGGGATACGCAGTATTCT. Its translation: CASSLRRGPSPWDTQYS.

This chain connects TRBV4-2 to TRBJ2-1; the D is unclear. Germline CDR1 and CDR2: LGHNA and YNFKEQ. V lost 3 bases to trimming and J lost 3 bases, with 3 bases between them. The CDR3 has 12 amino acids. CDR3 protein: CASSHDYNEQFF. CDR3 bases: TGTGCCAGCAGCCATGACTACAATGAGCAGTTCTTC.

This clonotype was seen only a few times. At one end, the junction sequence differs from germline, possibly due to a read error. The chain joins TRBV6-2 or TRBV6-3 to TRBJ2-7; D is perhaps TRBD1 (6 bases). The CDR3 runs 12 residues. CDR1 and CDR2 (germline): MNHEY, SVGEGT. CDR3 sequence (DNA): TGTGCCAGCAGCCCTAATGGACAGCATTGGAAATTC. It is translated as CASSPNGQHWKF.

This sequence joins TRBV7-9 and TRBJ2-3; D is tentatively TRBD1 or TRBD2 (5 bases each). Trimming removed 3 bases from V and 4 bases from J, with 8 bases in between. This CDR3 has 13 amino acids. Germline CDR1 is SEHNR and CDR2 is FQNEAQ (reference sequence). The DNA of the CDR3 is TGTGCCAGCAGCTTTCGGGGCCCAGATACGCAGTATTTT. Protein sequence: CASSFRGPDTQYF. Complete variable domain (other parts from reference TRBV7-9 and TRBJ2-3): DTGVSQNPRHKITKRGQNVTFRCDPISEHNRLYWYRQTLGQGPEFLTYFQNEAQLEKSRLLSDRFSAERPKGSFSTLEIQRTEQGDSAMYLCASSFRGPDTQYFGPGTRLTVL.

The rearrangement uses TRBV29-1 and TRBJ1-4; 10 bases map to TRBD1. Per germline, CDR1 SQVTM and CDR2 ANQGSEA. This CDR3 spans 14 amino acids. The ends lost 7 bases at V and 5 bases at J; junction bases unmatched: 7. CDR3 in amino acids: CSAWGDRGNEKLFF. Written as DNA, the CDR3 is TGCAGCGCTTGGGGGGACAGGGGAAATGAAAAACTGTTTTTT.

Many counts were recorded for this clonotype. J is TRBJ1-2 and V is TRBV7-9; D is uncertain. Trimming took off 5 bases at V and 4 bases at J, with 11 bases between the two ends. Germline-derived CDR1 and CDR2 are SEHNR and FQNEAQ (reference sequence). The CDR3 consists of 13 residues. The CDR3 spells CASSGPNSYGYTF. The CDR3, as DNA: TGTGCCAGCAGCGGCCCGAACAGCTATGGCTACACCTTC.

A few counts support this clonotype. The chain employs TRBV12-3 or TRBV12-4 and TRBJ2-1; a possible D gene is TRBD2 (6 bases). The CDR3 loop spans 12 amino acids. The V end lost 7 bases, the J end lost 8 bases, and 12 bases lay between the germline ends. For the CDR3, the DNA is TGTGCCAGCAACTTCCCGGGGGATGAGCAGTTCTTC. Protein sequence: CASNFPGDEQFF.

The J gene is TRBJ1-1, the V gene TRBV11-2; no reliable D call. Germline loops: CDR1 SGHAT, CDR2 FQNNGV. V gave up 9 bases and J gave up 4 bases, with 12 bases separating them. The CDR3 contains 12 residues. CDR3 in DNA: TGTGCCAGTGTGTTGACCGGCACTGAAGCTTTCTTT. Translated, it gives CASVLTGTEAFF.

In this sample, this clonotype turned up a few times. V gene TRBV6-2 or TRBV6-3 combines with J gene TRBJ2-7, with 8 bases lining up with TRBD2. V dropped 2 bases and J dropped 2; count of bases not matched to a gene: 5. The CDR3 loop spans 15 amino acids. Germline CDR1 and CDR2: MNHEY and SVGEGT. CDR3 in DNA: TGTGCCAGCAGTTACGTAACTAGCGGTACCTACGAGCAGTACTTC. Protein product: CASSYVTSGTYEQYF.

In its sample, this clonotype was seen many times. This rearrangement joins TRBV23-1 to TRBJ2-7; tentatively, D is TRBD2 (5 bases). TRBV23-1 is labeled an ORF, and its function is uncertain. This CDR3 is built from 13 residues. The germline V and J ends were trimmed by 4 bases and 6 bases, with 13 bases remaining between them. CDR3 nucleotides: TGCGCCAGCAGTCCGGAACATCGGGGCGAGCAGTACTTC. Its translation: CASSPEHRGEQYF.

The rearrangement uses TRBV19 and TRBJ1-1; D uncertain. There are 12 residues in the CDR3. CDR1 LNHDA and CDR2 SQIVND come from the germline V gene (reference sequence). Trimming shortened V by 7 bases and J by 1 base, and 7 bases separated the two germline ends. Written as DNA, the CDR3 is TGTGCCAGTAAGAGCCGGAACACTGAAGCTTTCTTT. Amino acid sequence: CASKSRNTEAFF.

This clonotype occurred a few times. V gene TRBV20-1 combines with J gene TRBJ2-3; D is undetermined. Between the trimmed V and J ends, which lost 2 bases and 4 bases, there was a span of 10 bases. CDR3 length equals 13 residues. Germline V gives CDR1 DFQATT, CDR2 SNEGSKA (reference sequence). The CDR3 loop is CSARRDHPDTQYF. The DNA for the CDR3 is TGCAGTGCTAGACGTGACCATCCAGATACGCAGTATTTT.

V and J are TRBV7-9 and TRBJ1-1; a weak D match, TRBD1 (5 bases). This CDR3 is 13 amino acids long. The V gene lost 3 bases and the J gene lost 4 bases, with 9 bases spanning the gap. Germline-derived CDR1 and CDR2 are SEHNR and FQNEAQ (reference sequence). CDR3 sequence (DNA): TGTGCCAGCAGCTTGGGGGGAGTCACTGAAGCTTTCTTT. This translates into CASSLGGVTEAFF. Full variable domain (missing parts from reference TRBV7-9 and TRBJ1-1): DTGVSQNPRHKITKRGQNVTFRCDPISEHNRLYWYRQTLGQGPEFLTYFQNEAQLEKSRLLSDRFSAERPKGSFSTLEIQRTEQGDSAMYLCASSLGGVTEAFFGQGTRLTVV.

This clonotype is judged medium-sized. The rearrangement joins TRBV7-8 to TRBJ2-1; 14 positions agree with TRBD2. The CDR3 is 16 amino acids. Germline V lookup: CDR1 SGHVS, CDR2 FQNEAQ. J gave up 5 bases and V 5 bases, and 5 bases lay outside the gene matches. The CDR3 spells CASSPGLAGGDNEQFF. In DNA, the CDR3 is TGTGCCAGCAGCCCCGGACTAGCGGGGGGTGACAATGAGCAGTTCTTC.

This chain links TRBV7-2 with TRBJ2-7; 7 bases fit TRBD2. CDR1 SGHTA and CDR2 FQGNSA come from the germline V gene. Trimming took 9 bases from V and 2 from J; bases not matched to a gene: 10. The CDR3 has 14 amino acids. CDR3 DNA sequence: TGTGCCAGTTCCCCGCCTAGCGGTCCCTACGAGCAGTACTTC. As protein: CASSPPSGPYEQYF.

This clonotype occurred a few times. The chain uses TRBV6-8 and TRBJ1-2; D possibly corresponds to TRBD1 (5 bases). V dropped 4 bases and J dropped 6 bases, with 6 bases sitting between them. The CDR3 totals 11 residues. The germline gives CDR1 MNHGY, CDR2 SAAAGT. CDR3 sequence: CASSWGDGYTF. The DNA of the CDR3 is TGTGCCAGCAGTTGGGGCGATGGCTACACCTTC.

The chain joins TRBV27 to TRBJ2-7; D may be TRBD2 (5 bases). Germline CDR1 reads MNHEY; CDR2 reads SMNVEV (reference sequence). The CDR3 spans 15 residues. V was pared by 2 bases and J by 2 bases, with 13 bases between. The CDR3 spells CASSLLRGSPYEQYF. In DNA, the CDR3 is TGTGCCAGCAGTTTACTTCGGGGATCCCCCTACGAGCAGTACTTC.

This clonotype was counted between two and nine times. The V and J genes are TRBV4-1 and TRBJ1-1; 7 bases line up with TRBD1. CDR1 MGHRA and CDR2 YSYEKL come from the germline V gene. V lost 7 bases and J lost 6; bases outside the gene matches: 11. CDR3 size: 14 residues. The CDR3 is CASKGAEGMAEAFF. CDR3 DNA sequence: TGCGCCAGCAAGGGGGCGGAGGGAATGGCTGAAGCTTTCTTT.

This clonotype was detected only a few times. The rearrangement uses TRBV7-8 and TRBJ2-6, with a tentative D call TRBD2 (6 bases). The CDR3 is made up of 16 amino acids. Deletions cut 2 bases from V and 0 bases from J, with 8 bases between. In germline, CDR1 is SGHVS, CDR2 FQNEAQ. The CDR3 DNA is TGTGCCAGCAGCTTACCGGGGGACTCTGGGGCCAACGTCCTGACTTTC. This sequence encodes CASSLPGDSGANVLTF. Looking up the rest from reference TRBV7-8 and TRBJ2-6 gives the full variable domain: GAGVSQSPRYKVAKRGQDVALRCDPISGHVSLFWYQQALGQGPEFLTYFQNEAQLDKSGLPSDRFFAERPEGSVSTLKIQRTQQEDSAVYLCASSLPGDSGANVLTFGAGSRLTVL.

The gene calls are TRBV4-2 and TRBJ1-1; D is possibly TRBD1 (5 bases). The CDR3 consists of 15 residues. Germline V gives CDR1 LGHNA, CDR2 YNFKEQ. The V end was cut by 2 bases, the J end by 0 bases, with 10 bases between. DNA of the CDR3: TGTGCCAGCAGCCAAAACCTCAGGGTGAACACTGAAGCTTTCTTT. Protein: CASSQNLRVNTEAFF.